This is a list of T cell receptor beta chains from one sample in a study of cytomegalovirus exposure and HLA in healthy donors. Profiled with immunoSEQ multiplex PCR; TCRdb holds only in-frame clones, not every one. The sample lists 160,000 or so clones, 60% to 85% occurring once. Sequenced material: PBMCs. The receptors shown here come from a man aged 40-55 years in good health and CMV-seronegative. CDR3s include the opening cysteine and the closing phenylalanine or tryptophan. D genes are given only for firm matches. Size values are once, few and many counts, or a class for expanded clones, and some rows have none.

D,size,J,V,CDR3,DNA
TRBD1,.,TRBJ1-4,TRBV6-1,CASSEWDRGNWVVTNEKLFF,TGTGCCAGCAGTGAATGGGACAGGGGGAATTGGGTAGTAACTAATGAAAAACTGTTTTTT
.,.,TRBJ2-4,TRBV29-1,CSVKAGGPNIQYF,TGCAGCGTTAAGGCCGGGGGGCCAAACATTCAGTACTTC
TRBD2,.,TRBJ2-1,TRBV5-1,CASSSNPAGGYSEQFF,TGCGCCAGCAGCTCCAACCCCGCGGGGGGGTACAGTGAGCAGTTCTTC
TRBD2,.,TRBJ2-3,TRBV7-2,CASSGERGGSDTQYF,TGTGCCAGCAGCGGCGAGCGGGGGGGTTCAGATACGCAGTATTTT
TRBD2,.,TRBJ2-2,TRBV6-6,CASIREGYTGELFF,TGTGCCAGCATCCGGGAGGGATACACCGGGGAGCTGTTTTTT
.,.,TRBJ1-1,TRBV19,CASTDRRDTEAFF,TGTGCCAGTACCGACAGGCGGGACACTGAAGCTTTCTTT
TRBD2,.,TRBJ2-1,TRBV27,CASSGLAYNEQFF,TGTGCCAGCAGTGGACTAGCCTACAATGAGCAGTTCTTC
TRBD2,.,TRBJ2-3,TRBV6-1,CASAASGRTDTQYF,TGTGCCAGCGCGGCTAGCGGCCGCACAGATACGCAGTATTTT
TRBD2,.,TRBJ2-3,TRBV10-3,CAIRGGEGEDTQYF,TGTGCCATCAGGGGCGGGGAGGGAGAAGATACGCAGTATTTT
TRBD1,.,TRBJ1-6,TRBV5-1,CASSLEQGARSPLHF,TGCGCCAGCAGCTTGGAACAGGGGGCTCGGTCACCCCTCCACTTT
TRBD2,.,TRBJ2-3,TRBV11-3,CASSFARASGSTDTQYF,TGTGCCAGCAGCTTCGCTAGGGCTAGCGGGAGTACAGATACGCAGTATTTT
.,.,TRBJ2-5,TRBV6-1,CASSERTTLETQYF,TGTGCCAGCAGTGAGCGAACTACCTTAGAGACCCAGTACTTC
.,.,TRBJ1-6,TRBV7-2,CASRRIENNSPLHF,TGTGCCAGCAGGCGGATTGAGAATAATTCACCCCTCCACTTT
TRBD2,few,TRBJ2-3,TRBV6-5,CASSPAGGSTDTQYF,TGTGCCAGCAGTCCCGCGGGGGGAAGCACAGATACGCAGTATTTT
.,few,TRBJ2-7,TRBV28,CASSLTKGRGNEQYF,TGTGCCAGCAGCCTGACGAAGGGAAGGGGGAACGAGCAGTACTTC
.,.,TRBJ2-7,TRBV7-8,CASSSHRFSYEQYF,TGTGCCAGCAGCTCACACAGGTTCTCCTACGAGCAGTACTTC
TRBD2,.,TRBJ2-7,TRBV7-2,CASSPGLGRTYEQYF,TGTGCCAGCAGCCCCGGACTAGGGAGAACCTACGAGCAGTACTTC
.,.,TRBJ1-6,TRBV10-3,CAISEYGSGDSPLHF,TGTGCCATCAGTGAGTACGGTAGCGGTGATTCACCCCTCCACTTT
.,.,TRBJ2-7,TRBV7-6,CASSLAVRGEYEQYF,TGTGCCAGCAGCTTAGCAGTCAGGGGCGAGTACGAGCAGTACTTC
TRBD2,.,TRBJ2-3,TRBV7-2,CASSLASGGVDTQYF,TGTGCCAGCAGCTTAGCCAGCGGGGGGGTAGATACGCAGTATTTT
.,.,TRBJ2-5,TRBV7-9,CASSQGGPKETQYF,TGTGCCAGCAGCCAAGGGGGACCAAAAGAGACCCAGTACTTC
.,once,TRBJ2-5,TRBV2,CASSEAKTGIQETQYF,TGTGCCAGCAGTGAAGCCAAAACAGGGATCCAAGAGACCCAGTACTTC
TRBD1,.,TRBJ2-7,TRBV5-6,CASSPTGTGWHEQYF,TGTGCCAGCAGCCCAACCGGGACAGGGTGGCACGAGCAGTACTTC
TRBD1,.,TRBJ2-7,TRBV7-9,CASSRGQGYEQYF,TGTGCCAGCAGCCGAGGACAGGGGTACGAGCAGTACTTC
.,once,TRBJ1-5,TRBV11-2,CASSLDREGPQHF,TGTGCCAGCAGCTTAGATCGGGAAGGACCCCAGCATTTT